A single T cell receptor (beta chain) is shown here with its context. The clone's antigen remains unknown. No clone much larger than this one lies a single base away; base qualities are absent. The data are from a study of T cell responses to AZD1222 COVID-19 vaccine (dated by TCRdb to about 2021). A note on the overall study: A total of around 240 trial participants underwent TCR sequencing, of whom 200 to 220 received two doses of AZD1222 and some 26 received two doses of the MenACWY control vaccine. Trial participants were enrolled by age into 18-55, 56-69 and 70-plus year subgroups, with around 140, 26 and 57 TCR-sequenced participants respectively. What the research found in general, with its limitations: Spike-specific TCR breadth and depth rose significantly after two AZD1222 doses compared with day 0 and with MenACWY recipients. Reportedly, close to half of the unique spike-specific TCRs recognized epitopes lying outside the regions that are mutated in the B.1.351 and B.1.1.7 variants. Because no day 14 peak-response samples were available, the repertoires could be characterized only after the peak T cell response. Vaccine-associated CD4 TCRs spanned the whole spike protein, with dominant responses in regions 160-218 and 743-854. Participants were mostly white British and included more females than males, and it was suggested by the authors that clonal diversity may have been underestimated. Only five or six AZD1222 recipients were SARS-CoV-2 seropositive at baseline, limiting conclusions about previously exposed vaccinees. In the small 56-69-year group, the increase in depth fell short of significance, most likely because of low power.

The sample's time point, from its label and the paper: baseline before first vaccination. The label giving this sample's treatment or condition can be read as: meningococcal conjugate vaccine given as trial control. Vaccinee samples came from UK trials COV001 and COV002, including a single-blind randomized controlled phase 2/3 trial of AZD1222 (ChAdOx1 nCoV-19) in healthy adults. For TCRbeta chain sequencing, PBMC samples from trial participants were taken at day 0 and at day 28 after the second dose. The CDR3 contains 11 residues, cysteine and phenylalanine counted. The retained sequence is limited to the CDR3, 33 bases, with the frame set at the first base. The germline ends are 3 bases apart after V is trimmed by 2 bases and J by 5 bases. CDR1 SGDLS and CDR2 YYNGEE were looked up in the germline V gene. The CDR3 regions of human TCRbeta chains were analyzed by immunosequencing. Under the source paper's analysis protocol: TCRs in the repertoires were matched against a reference library of SARS-CoV-2-specific TCRs that had been generated with the MIRA antigen-specificity platform. Breadth was defined as the fraction of unique TCRs that were SARS-CoV-2-associated, and depth was defined as the fraction of total T cells that were SARS-CoV-2-associated. Using the MIRA data, each spike-specific TCR was mapped to the spike region that the TCR reacts to and placed in a CD4 or CD8 class. Log10-transformed breadth and depth values were compared by one-way ANOVA with Sidak's multiple comparisons tests. TCRdb limited this immuneACCESS table to in-frame rearrangements with V and J called. A share of clones is missing; checked studies link under half to unresolved V genes, and the rest is unexplained. The V and J calls and clone size are taken from that table; D and trimming were inferred from the DNA. Counted in this sample were approximately 89,000 clones; around nine tenths of them appeared once. The ten largest clones add up to 4.5% of the sample.

This receptor was obtained from an adult in good health. Sequencing was performed on peripheral blood, taken on day 0 of MenACWY control vaccination. The sequence joins TRBV9 to TRBJ2-3, with the D gene uncertain. The DNA sequence is as follows: TGTGCCAGCAGCGTCGGAGATACGCAGTATTTT. Translated, this is CASSVGDTQYF.